The table lists the clone carrying this T cell receptor beta chain with a count of one. Its antigen is still unknown. The PCR was carried out with 60 Vbeta primers and 13 Jbeta primers. Clones were sequenced by immunoSEQ multiplex PCR, and TCRdb holds only the in-frame ones, with some missing. The sample holds about 180,000 clones, over 70% seen once. The data belong to a study of cytomegalovirus exposure and HLA in healthy donors. Points from the study as a whole: In a later analysis, CMV-associated beta chains were mostly HLA-associated, it appeared. The study put some 150 TCR beta chains on its list as cytomegalovirus-associated. Across donors, presence/absence analyses took sequencing depth to be roughly uniform.

The CDR3 runs to 16 residues. V lost 5 bases and J 0 bases, leaving 13 bases between the germline ends. Germline assignment: CDR1 SGHTA and CDR2 FQGNSA. Sampled while nominally healthy, donors likely had unrecorded immune exposures. The receptor comes from a man in his forties in good health and CMV-seronegative. The chain combines TRBV7-2 with TRBJ1-4; D possibly corresponds to TRBD1 (6 bases). Sequenced material: PBMCs. This CDR3 reads CASSLQGTSTNEKLFF. The DNA of the CDR3 is TGTGCCAGCAGCCTACAGGGAACCTCAACTAATGAAAAACTGTTTTTT.